This T cell receptor beta chain comes out of a study of blood T cell repertoires in COVID-19. Profiling relied on immunoSEQ multiplex PCR, and the TCRdb table lists in-frame clones only, not all of them. The repertoire includes approximately 220,000 clones, around 82% of them detected once, and 6.5% to 8.5% sits in the top ten. Trimming shortened V by 5 bases and J by 9 bases, and 14 bases separated the two germline ends. This CDR3 has 13 residues. CDR1 and CDR2 (germline): MNHEY, SMNVEV (reference sequence). This sequence was found in a woman aged 35 to 49 with acute COVID-19. What was sequenced was PBMCs or T cells enriched from blood (not recorded which). This chain uses TRBV27 with TRBJ2-1; D is undetermined. In nucleotides, the CDR3 is TGTGCCAGCAGTCACCCTAGAATCGGTGAGCAGTTCTTC. Translating it yields CASSHPRIGEQFF.